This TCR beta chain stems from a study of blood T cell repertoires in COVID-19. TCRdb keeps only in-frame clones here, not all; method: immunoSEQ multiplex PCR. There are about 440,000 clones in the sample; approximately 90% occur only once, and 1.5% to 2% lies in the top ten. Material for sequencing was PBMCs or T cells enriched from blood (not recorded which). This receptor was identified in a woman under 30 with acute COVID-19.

CDR3 in amino acids: CAISESQNTEAFF. The CDR3 nucleotides read TGTGCCATCAGTGAGTCTCAGAACACTGAAGCTTTCTTT. V is TRBV10-3 and J is TRBJ1-1; D remains unclear. CDR3 length: 13 amino acids. Germline V gives CDR1 ENHRY, CDR2 SYGVKD. The ends were cut back, 0 bases at V and 1 base at J, with 3 bases in the middle.